Listed below are T cell receptor beta chains from one sample, sequenced in a study of regulatory T cells in long-lasting Graves disease. Using its own MiXCR run on the multiplex PCR reads, TCRdb lists one record per CDR3 protein. This sample has some 340,000 distinct CDR3 sequences, with roughly 25% found just once. The material was peripheral blood mononuclear cells (PBMCs), obtained when the disease was refractory, from a patient treated with antithyroid drugs. These receptors all stem from a woman between 40 and 50 years old with Graves disease. CDR3s include the opening cysteine and the closing phenylalanine or tryptophan. The order of the fields is J gene, V gene, clone size, D gene, CDR3 protein, CDR3 DNA. The D gene is left open where the match is weak. The listing skips clone size in some rows; elsewhere it reads once, few, many or a size class.

J: TRBJ2-1; V: TRBV27; size: .; D: TRBD2; CDR3: CASSNLAGGYNEQFF; DNA: TGTGCCAGCAGTAACCTAGCGGGAGGCTACAATGAGCAGTTCTTC
J: TRBJ2-1; V: TRBV19; size: few; D: .; CDR3: CASSTGSSSYNEQFF; DNA: TGTGCCAGTAGTACAGGATCGAGCTCCTACAATGAGCAGTTCTTC
J: TRBJ2-5; V: TRBV20-1; size: .; D: .; CDR3: CSAREAAQETQYF; DNA: TGCAGTGCTAGAGAAGCCGCTCAAGAGACCCAGTACTTC
J: TRBJ1-1; V: TRBV13; size: .; D: .; CDR3: CASSSLRLTEAFF; DNA: TGTGCCAGCAGTTCTCTTAGGTTAACTGAAGCTTTCTTT
J: TRBJ2-7; V: TRBV20-1; size: many; D: .; CDR3: CSARGATGEQYF; DNA: TGCAGTGCTAGAGGCGCAACCGGCGAGCAGTACTTC
J: TRBJ1-5; V: TRBV20-1; size: .; D: .; CDR3: CSARDSRDYEQPQHF; DNA: TGCAGTGCTAGAGATTCCAGGGATTATGAGCAGCCCCAGCATTTT
J: TRBJ1-1; V: TRBV20-1; size: many; D: .; CDR3: CSAKGLSTEAFF; DNA: TGCAGTGCTAAAGGATTGAGCACTGAAGCTTTCTTT
J: TRBJ1-5; V: TRBV19; size: once; D: TRBD1; CDR3: CASSPDRGLMGQPQHF; DNA: TGTGCCAGTAGCCCCGACAGGGGCCTAATGGGTCAGCCCCAGCATTTT
J: TRBJ2-2; V: TRBV5-1; size: .; D: .; CDR3: CAARSENTGELFF; DNA: TGCGCCGCCCGCAGCGAGAACACCGGGGAGCTGTTTTTT
J: TRBJ2-5; V: TRBV2; size: .; D: .; CDR3: CASSERGPYSETQYF; DNA: TGTGCCAGCAGTGAACGGGGCCCGTACTCGGAGACCCAGTACTTC
J: TRBJ2-1; V: TRBV28; size: .; D: .; CDR3: CASRKQFTVDDEQFF; DNA: TGTGCCAGCAGAAAACAGTTTACAGTGGACGATGAGCAGTTCTTC
J: TRBJ1-5; V: TRBV27; size: few; D: TRBD1; CDR3: CASSFSYRGISQPQHF; DNA: TGTGCCAGCAGTTTCTCATACAGGGGGATTAGTCAGCCCCAGCATTTT
J: TRBJ1-4; V: TRBV5-1; size: .; D: .; CDR3: CASTWGSNEKLFF; DNA: TGCGCCAGCACCTGGGGGAGTAATGAAAAACTGTTTTTT
J: TRBJ1-5; V: TRBV20-1; size: many; D: TRBD1; CDR3: CSARGQGAIFQPQHF; DNA: TGCAGTGCTAGGGGACAGGGGGCGATTTTTCAGCCCCAGCATTTT
J: TRBJ2-2; V: TRBV28; size: many; D: .; CDR3: CASSPIPGPANTGELFF; DNA: TGTGCCAGCAGTCCTATCCCGGGCCCCGCGAACACCGGGGAGCTGTTTTTT
J: TRBJ2-7; V: TRBV27; size: many; D: TRBD1; CDR3: CASTTGTGVGLAYEQYF; DNA: TGTGCCAGCACCACCGGGACAGGTGTCGGACTTGCCTACGAGCAGTACTTC
J: TRBJ2-3; V: TRBV18; size: .; D: .; CDR3: CASSPDRDTQYF; DNA: TGTGCCAGCTCACCCGACAGGGATACGCAGTATTTT
J: TRBJ2-3; V: TRBV7-7; size: once; D: TRBD1; CDR3: CASSLVGQPDTQYF; DNA: TGTGCTAGCAGCTTAGTGGGACAGCCAGATACGCAGTATTTT
J: TRBJ1-1; V: TRBV28; size: many; D: .; CDR3: CASSQTEAFF; DNA: TGTGCCAGCAGCCAAACTGAAGCTTTCTTT
J: TRBJ2-7; V: TRBV20-1; size: .; D: .; CDR3: CSARVRFIPYEQYF; DNA: TGCAGTGCTAGGGTACGGTTTATCCCCTACGAGCAGTACTTC
J: TRBJ2-7; V: TRBV6-1; size: many; D: .; CDR3: CASSVVPGAGEQYF; DNA: TGTGCCAGCAGTGTGGTACCAGGGGCGGGGGAGCAGTACTTC
J: TRBJ1-4; V: TRBV10-2; size: few; D: .; CDR3: CASGRTSRNEKLFF; DNA: TGCGCCAGCGGACGGACGTCTAGGAATGAAAAACTGTTTTTT
J: TRBJ2-1; V: TRBV7-9; size: .; D: .; CDR3: CASSLSKPLRNEQFF; DNA: TGTGCCAGCAGCTTATCAAAGCCCCTGCGCAATGAGCAGTTCTTC
J: TRBJ2-5; V: TRBV28; size: many; D: .; CDR3: CASGFNRMAETQYF; DNA: TGTGCCAGCGGATTCAATAGGATGGCAGAGACCCAGTACTTC
J: TRBJ1-3; V: TRBV28; size: .; D: TRBD1; CDR3: CASQGVSLLTGNTIYF; DNA: TGTGCCTCACAGGGGGTCAGCCTCCTTACTGGAAACACCATATATTTT
J: TRBJ2-5; V: TRBV29-1; size: many; D: TRBD1; CDR3: CKGDRVEIQYF; DNA: TGCAAGGGGGACAGAGTGGAGATCCAGTACTTC